This T cell receptor (beta chain) is drawn from a study of blood T cell repertoires in COVID-19. Study background: Donors in the United States, Italy and Spain gave samples during acute or convalescent COVID-19. PBMCs, B-cell-depleted T cells, or T cells were the source of the cDNA or gDNA that made up the material.

The sample holds one count of this clone. V lost 5 bases, J lost 0 bases, and 6 bases stayed unmatched. Germline loops: CDR1 MDHEN, CDR2 SYDVKM. CDR3 length: 15 amino acids. In the authors' workflow: Reference gene primer amplification yielded estimated nucleated cell counts. Only in-frame clones appear in the TCRdb table, and some are missing; sequencing was by immunoSEQ multiplex PCR. V, J and clone size are taken as reported in that table, and D and trimming were inferred from the DNA itself. This sample yields 200,000 to 250,000 clones, of which about 90% are seen a single time; 1.2% belongs to the top ten.

The clonotype comes from a man under 40 with acute or convalescent COVID-19. The V and J genes are TRBV28 and TRBJ2-7, with 8 bases fitting TRBD1. The sample consisted of peripheral blood. This chain's CDR3 is CASSLPGTGSYEQYF. The CDR3 region has the DNA TGTGCCAGCAGTCTCCCCGGGACAGGCTCCTACGAGCAGTACTTC.